This T cell receptor (beta chain) was profiled in a study of blood T cell repertoires in COVID-19. Study-wide context: T cells, B-cell-depleted T cells, or PBMCs supplied cDNA or gDNA.

V was pared by 5 bases and J by 9 bases, with 14 bases of the junction left unmatched. Germline V lookup: CDR1 LNHDA, CDR2 SQIVND (reference sequence). The CDR3 spans 18 residues. TCRdb's table, derived via immunoSEQ multiplex PCR, lists solely in-frame clones and lacks some. The sample holds some 20,000 clones, roughly 84% seen once. The sequence was obtained from a man aged 35 to 55 with active COVID-19. The gene calls are TRBV19 and TRBJ2-1, with TRBD2 identical over 15 bases. The sample comprised peripheral blood. The CDR3 here is CASSPEGPGLAGGGEQFF. The CDR3 DNA reads as TGTGCCAGTAGTCCAGAGGGTCCGGGACTAGCGGGAGGTGGTGAGCAGTTCTTC. The entire variable domain, with the rest obtained from reference TRBV19 and TRBJ2-1, is as follows: DGGITQSPKYLFRKEGQNVTLSCEQNLNHDAMYWYRQDPGQGLRLIYYSQIVNDFQKGDIAEGYSVSREKKESFPLTVTSAQKNPTAFYLCASSPEGPGLAGGGEQFFGPGTRLTVL.